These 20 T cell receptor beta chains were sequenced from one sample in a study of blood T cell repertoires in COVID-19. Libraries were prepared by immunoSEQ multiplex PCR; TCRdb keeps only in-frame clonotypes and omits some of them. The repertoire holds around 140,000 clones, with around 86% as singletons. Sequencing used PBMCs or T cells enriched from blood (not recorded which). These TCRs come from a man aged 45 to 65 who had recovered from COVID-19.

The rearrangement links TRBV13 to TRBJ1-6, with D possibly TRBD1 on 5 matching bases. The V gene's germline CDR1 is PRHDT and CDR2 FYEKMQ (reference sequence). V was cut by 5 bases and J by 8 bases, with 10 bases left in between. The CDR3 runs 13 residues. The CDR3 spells CASSQGPHSPLHF. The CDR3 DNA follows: TGTGCCAGCAGCCAGGGTCCCCATTCACCCCTCCACTTT.

CDR3 bases: TGTGCCAGCAGCAAACTCGGCTATGGCTACACCTTC. Amino acids: CASSKLGYGYTF. V and J are TRBV27 and TRBJ1-2, with D uncertain. CDR1 and CDR2 (germline): MNHEY, SMNVEV (reference sequence). This CDR3 region has 12 residues. Trimming pared 6 bases from V and 4 bases from J, leaving 9 bases between.

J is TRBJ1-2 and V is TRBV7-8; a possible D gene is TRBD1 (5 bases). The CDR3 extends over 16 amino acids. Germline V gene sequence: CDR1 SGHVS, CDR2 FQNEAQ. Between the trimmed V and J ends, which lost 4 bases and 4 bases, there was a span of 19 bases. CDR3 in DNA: TGTGCCAGCAGCTCCCACGTTGGGGGAGGTAGCTATGGCTACACCTTC. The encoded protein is CASSSHVGGGSYGYTF.

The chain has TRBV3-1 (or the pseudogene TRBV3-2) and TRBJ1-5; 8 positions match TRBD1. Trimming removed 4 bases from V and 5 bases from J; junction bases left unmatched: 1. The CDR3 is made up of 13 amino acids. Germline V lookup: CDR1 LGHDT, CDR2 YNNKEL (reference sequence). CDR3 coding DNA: TGTGCCAGCAGCCCGGGACAGGATCAGCCCCAGCATTTT. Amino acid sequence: CASSPGQDQPQHF.

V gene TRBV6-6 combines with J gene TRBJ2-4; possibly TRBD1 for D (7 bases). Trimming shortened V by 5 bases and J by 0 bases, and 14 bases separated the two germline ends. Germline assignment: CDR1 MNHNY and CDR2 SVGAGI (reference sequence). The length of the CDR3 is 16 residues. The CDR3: CASSPQQGGAKNIQYF. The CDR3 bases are TGTGCCAGCAGTCCCCAGCAGGGGGGAGCCAAAAACATTCAGTACTTC.

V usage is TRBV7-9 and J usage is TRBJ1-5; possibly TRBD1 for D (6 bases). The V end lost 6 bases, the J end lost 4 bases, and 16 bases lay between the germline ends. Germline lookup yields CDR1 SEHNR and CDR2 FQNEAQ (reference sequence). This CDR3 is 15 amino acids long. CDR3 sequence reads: CASRRIFRGNQPQHF. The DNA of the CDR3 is TGTGCCAGCAGGCGTATCTTTAGGGGGAATCAGCCCCAGCATTTT.

The CDR3 DNA sequence: TGTGCCAGCAGCTTGATAGGTCAGGGGGAACAGCCCCAGCATTTT. Protein: CASSLIGQGEQPQHF. The chain combines TRBV5-6 with TRBJ1-5; 7 nucleotides line up with TRBD1. Germline V gene lookup returns CDR1 SGHDT and CDR2 YYEEEE. V lost 1 base, J lost 7 bases, and 8 bases stayed unmatched. There are 15 residues in the CDR3. Variable domain in full (rest from reference TRBV5-6 and TRBJ1-5): DAGVTQSPTHLIKTRGQQVTLRCSPKSGHDTVSWYQQALGQGPQFIFQYYEEEERQRGNFPDRFSGHQFPNYSSELNVNALLLGDSALYLCASSLIGQGEQPQHFGDGTRLSIL.

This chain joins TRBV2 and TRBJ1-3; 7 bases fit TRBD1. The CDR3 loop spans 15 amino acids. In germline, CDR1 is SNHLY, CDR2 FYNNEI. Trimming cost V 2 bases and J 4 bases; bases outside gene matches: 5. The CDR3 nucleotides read TGTGCCAGCAGTGAACTAGGGGGCCAGGGAAACACCATATATTTT. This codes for CASSELGGQGNTIYF. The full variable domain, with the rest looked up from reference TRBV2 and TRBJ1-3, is EPEVTQTPSHQVTQMGQEVILRCVPISNHLYFYWYRQILGQKVEFLVSFYNNEISEKSEIFDDQFSVERPDGSNFTLKIRSTKLEDSAMYFCASSELGGQGNTIYFGEGSWLTVV.

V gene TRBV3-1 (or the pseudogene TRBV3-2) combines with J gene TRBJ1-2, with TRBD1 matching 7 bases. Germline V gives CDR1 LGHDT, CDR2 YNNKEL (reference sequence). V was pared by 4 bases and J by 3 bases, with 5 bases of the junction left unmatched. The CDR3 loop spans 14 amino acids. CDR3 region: CASSRRQGDYGYTF. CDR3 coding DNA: TGTGCCAGCAGCCGCCGACAGGGAGACTATGGCTACACCTTC.

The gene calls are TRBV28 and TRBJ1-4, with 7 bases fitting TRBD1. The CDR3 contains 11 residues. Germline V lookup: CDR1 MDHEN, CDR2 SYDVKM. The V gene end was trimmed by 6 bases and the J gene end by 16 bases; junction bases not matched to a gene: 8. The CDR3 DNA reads TGTGCCAGCAGGATAGGACAGGAAAGGTTTTTT. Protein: CASRIGQERFF.

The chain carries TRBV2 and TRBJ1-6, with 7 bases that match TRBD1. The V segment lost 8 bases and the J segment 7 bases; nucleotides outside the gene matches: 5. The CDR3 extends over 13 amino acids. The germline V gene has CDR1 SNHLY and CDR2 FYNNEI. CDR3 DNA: TGTGCCAGCCAATCGGACAGGAATTCACCCCTCCACTTT. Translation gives CASQSDRNSPLHF.

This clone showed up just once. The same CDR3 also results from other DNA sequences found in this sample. The CDR3 coding sequence is TGCGCCAGCAGCCTAACAGGGGGCTCCTACAATGAGCAGTTCTTC. The encoded protein is CASSLTGGSYNEQFF. The chain recombines TRBV5-1 with TRBJ2-1; TRBD1 agrees at 8 bases. CDR1 is SGHRS and CDR2 is YFSETQ in the germline V gene. This CDR3 spans 15 amino acids. V lost 4 bases and J lost 0; bases outside the gene matches: 3.

CDR3 amino acids: CASSLTGAGEGNTIYF. CDR3 coding DNA: TGTGCCAGCAGCTTAACTGGGGCCGGCGAGGGAAACACCATATATTTT. J is TRBJ1-3 and V is TRBV7-3; the D gene is possibly TRBD1 (5 bases). Trimming removed 0 bases at V and 4 bases at J, with 13 bases between. Germline V gene lookup returns CDR1 SGHTA and CDR2 FQGTGA. The CDR3 length is 16 residues.

The CDR3 region is CASSTLADTDTQYF. The DNA of the CDR3 is TGTGCCAGCAGCACTCTAGCGGACACAGATACGCAGTATTTT. This chain uses TRBV5-4 with TRBJ2-3, with 7 bases lining up with TRBD2. V lost 4 bases and J lost 2; bases outside the gene matches: 4. CDR3 length: 14 residues. Germline V CDR1 and CDR2: SGHNT, YYREEE (reference sequence).

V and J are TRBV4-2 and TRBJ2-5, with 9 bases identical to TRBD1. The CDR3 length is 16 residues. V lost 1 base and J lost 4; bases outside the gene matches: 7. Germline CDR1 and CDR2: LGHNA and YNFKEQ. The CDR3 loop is CASSQGAGTGTETQYF. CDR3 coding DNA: TGTGCCAGCAGCCAAGGCGCCGGGACAGGGACAGAGACCCAGTACTTC.

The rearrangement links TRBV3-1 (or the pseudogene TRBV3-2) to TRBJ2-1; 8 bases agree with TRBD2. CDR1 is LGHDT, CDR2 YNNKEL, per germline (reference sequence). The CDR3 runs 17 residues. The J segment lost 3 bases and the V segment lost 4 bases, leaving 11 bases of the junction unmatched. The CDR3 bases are TGTGCCAGCAGCCGCAGTCGAGCGGGAGTGGGCTACAATGAGCAGTTCTTC. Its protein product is CASSRSRAGVGYNEQFF.

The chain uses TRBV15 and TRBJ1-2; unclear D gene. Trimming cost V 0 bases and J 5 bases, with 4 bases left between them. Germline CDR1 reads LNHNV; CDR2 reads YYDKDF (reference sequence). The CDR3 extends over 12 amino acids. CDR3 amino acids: CATSRDRYGYTF. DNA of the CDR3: TGTGCCACCAGCAGAGATCGGTATGGCTACACCTTC.

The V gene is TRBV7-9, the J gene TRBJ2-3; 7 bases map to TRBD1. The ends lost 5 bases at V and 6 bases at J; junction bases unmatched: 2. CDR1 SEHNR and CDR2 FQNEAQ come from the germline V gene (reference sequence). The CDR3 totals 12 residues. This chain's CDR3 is CASSQQGDTQYF. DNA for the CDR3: TGTGCCAGCAGCCAACAGGGGGATACGCAGTATTTT.

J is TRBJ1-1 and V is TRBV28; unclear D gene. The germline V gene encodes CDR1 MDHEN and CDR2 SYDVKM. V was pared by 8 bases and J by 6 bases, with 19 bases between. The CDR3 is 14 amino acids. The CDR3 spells CASFGRSGRAEAFF. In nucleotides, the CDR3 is TGTGCCAGCTTTGGTCGCAGCGGGAGGGCTGAAGCTTTCTTT.

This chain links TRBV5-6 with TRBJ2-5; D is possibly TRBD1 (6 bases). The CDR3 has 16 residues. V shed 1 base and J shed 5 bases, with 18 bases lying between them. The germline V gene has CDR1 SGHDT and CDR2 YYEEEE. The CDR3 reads CASSLRGRGIYETQYF. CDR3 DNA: TGTGCCAGCAGCTTGAGAGGCAGGGGTATTTACGAGACCCAGTACTTC. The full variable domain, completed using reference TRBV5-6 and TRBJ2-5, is DAGVTQSPTHLIKTRGQQVTLRCSPKSGHDTVSWYQQALGQGPQFIFQYYEEEERQRGNFPDRFSGHQFPNYSSELNVNALLLGDSALYLCASSLRGRGIYETQYFGPGTRLLVL.